This TCR beta chain emerged from a study of regulatory T cells in long-lasting Graves disease. J gave up 6 bases and V 5 bases, and 4 bases lay outside the gene matches. This CDR3 comprises 13 residues. Germline V gene data show CDR1 as LNHDA and CDR2 as SQIVND (reference sequence). Arm-PCR of CDR3 regions and iRepertoire HTBI primers were the basis on which TCR beta libraries were built. Original analysis: Throughout the samples, researchers identified 50 to 75 TRBV and about 15 TRBJ segments. MiXCR, run by TCRdb on the multiplex PCR reads, gives a single entry per CDR3 protein. TCRdb's processing, not the authors', yielded these V and J calls. Among about 240,000 distinct CDR3 sequences listed, 20% were seen once. Described time point: newly diagnosed GD, antithyroid drugs for less than 3 months. From RNA extracted from PBMCs, the TCR library was made.

Source: peripheral blood mononuclear cells (PBMCs), taken at new diagnosis, from a patient treated with antithyroid drugs. The chain is built from TRBV19 and TRBJ1-5, with 7 nucleotides matching TRBD1. The TCR was taken from a female donor with Graves disease. The CDR3 here is CASSATGLQPQHF. Written as DNA, the CDR3 is TGTGCCAGTAGTGCGACAGGGCTTCAGCCCCAGCATTTT.